The 16 T cell receptor beta chains presented below share a single source sample, sequenced in a study of response to subunit inactivated influenza vaccine. TCRdb itself ran the RT-PCR reads through MiXCR, one entry per CDR3 protein. Counted here are fewer than 700,000 distinct CDR3 sequences, under 15% occurring once; the ten biggest clones make up around 13%. The source was PBMCs from blood, collected roughly 45 days after vaccination. The receptors originated from a man in his fifties or sixties who received an inactivated influenza vaccine.

This clonotype showed up many times. The gene calls are TRBV4-3 and TRBJ2-1, with a possible D match to TRBD2 (7 bases). CDR3 length: 16 amino acids. Germline values: CDR1 LGHNA, CDR2 YSLEER. Trimming shortened V by 1 base and J by 4 bases, and 14 bases separated the two germline ends. CDR3: CASSQGGGTQYNEQFF. The CDR3 DNA reads TGCGCCAGCAGCCAAGGGGGGGGGACACAATACAATGAGCAGTTCTTC.

This clonotype was seen a few times. V usage is TRBV6-5 and J usage is TRBJ2-7, with D possibly called TRBD1 or TRBD2 (5 bases each). The CDR3 covers 14 residues. V was trimmed by 3 bases and J by 7 bases, leaving 16 bases between them. Germline CDR1 MNHEY, CDR2 SVGAGI. CDR3 residues: CASSYGQGVGEQYF. The DNA for the CDR3 is TGTGCCAGCAGTTATGGGCAGGGAGTGGGGGAGCAGTACTTC.

As to this clonotype: The junction departs from the called germline gene at one end, perhaps through a read error. This chain connects TRBV20-1 to TRBJ2-1; 8 bases fit TRBD1. CDR1 is DFQATT, CDR2 SNEGSKA, per germline (reference sequence). CDR3 size: 12 residues. The CDR3 loop is CSARTMDRDGIF. CDR3 nucleotides: TGCAGTGCTAGAACCATGGACAGGGACGGCATCTTC.

DNA for the CDR3: TGTGCCAGCAGACGTATAGCGGGGAGAAACAATGAGCAGTTCTTC. This gives the protein CASRRIAGRNNEQFF. This sequence joins TRBV11-2 and TRBJ2-1, with 8 bases lining up with TRBD2. The CDR3 spans 15 residues. After removal of 6 bases from V and 5 bases from J, the junction contained 9 bases not matched to a gene. Per the germline V gene, CDR1 is SGHAT and CDR2 is FQNNGV. Combining the CDR3 with reference TRBV11-2 and TRBJ2-1 gives the whole variable domain EAGVAQSPRYKIIEKRQSVAFWCNPISGHATLYWYQQILGQGPKLLIQFQNNGVVDDSQLPKDRFSAERLKGVDSTLKIQPAKLEDSAVYLCASRRIAGRNNEQFFGPGTRLTVL.

The table lists this clonotype with many counts. The chain carries TRBV20-1 and TRBJ2-1, with 11 bases identical to TRBD2. This CDR3 is built from 14 residues. CDR1 and CDR2 (germline): DFQATT, SNEGSKA (reference sequence). CDR3 DNA: TGCAGAGCAAAGACTAGCGGGGCGACGAATGAGCAGTTCTTC. Translation gives CRAKTSGATNEQFF.

This clonotype was recorded a few times. CDR3: CSAKRQVGETQYF. CDR3 nucleotides: TGCAGTGCTAAGCGACAAGTGGGGGAGACCCAGTACTTC. The V call is TRBV20-1, the J call TRBJ2-5; D uncertain. V was clipped by 4 bases and J by 5 bases, with 14 bases between them. Looked up from germline, CDR1 is DFQATT and CDR2 is SNEGSKA (reference sequence). The CDR3 totals 13 residues.

This clonotype was recorded a few times. This chain connects TRBV6-2 or TRBV6-3 to TRBJ1-2; no definite D call. Trimming left V 6 bases short and J 5 bases short, with 16 bases between. Germline lookup yields CDR1 MNHEY and CDR2 SVGEGT. The CDR3 runs 14 residues. This CDR3 reads CASSQYGRWYGYTF. The CDR3, as DNA: TGTGCCAGCAGCCAATACGGGCGCTGGTATGGCTACACCTTC.

The chain is built from TRBV3-1 and TRBJ2-7; D is perhaps TRBD2 (6 bases). The CDR3 loop spans 16 amino acids. Germline CDR1 is LGHDT and CDR2 is YNNKEL (reference sequence). The V gene lost 2 bases and the J gene lost 2 bases, with 16 bases spanning the gap. Written as DNA, the CDR3 is TGTGCCAGCAGCCAACGTAGGGCTAGCGAAACCTACGAGCAGTACTTC. It specifies CASSQRRASETYEQYF.

This clonotype was picked up many times. J is TRBJ1-2 and V is TRBV5-1; D call uncertain. The CDR3 is 13 residues long. V gave up 4 bases and J gave up 4 bases, with 11 bases separating them. The V gene's germline CDR1 is SGHRS and CDR2 YFSETQ. The CDR3, as DNA: TGCGCCAGCAGCCCGGAAAGTAGCTATGGCTACACCTTC. Protein: CASSPESSYGYTF.

This clonotype has more than one count but fewer than ten. The chain uses TRBV20-1 and TRBJ1-5; D is uncertain. CDR1 and CDR2 from the germline V gene are DFQATT and SNEGSKA (reference sequence). The CDR3 is 13 amino acids. V shed 0 bases and J shed 4 bases, with 7 bases lying between them. CDR3 sequence: CSARDYRNQPQHF. In nucleotides, the CDR3 is TGCAGTGCTAGAGATTATAGGAATCAGCCCCAGCATTTT.

This chain joins TRBV4-3 and TRBJ1-4, with D hard to call. Trimming stripped 4 bases from V and 5 bases from J, with 11 bases between. Germline CDR1 and CDR2: LGHNA and YSLEER. The CDR3 is 14 residues long. The CDR3 DNA sequence: TGCGCCAGCAGCCCCTTCTTTGGCAATGAAAAACTGTTTTTT. Residues: CASSPFFGNEKLFF.

The chain combines TRBV7-7 with TRBJ2-2; D is perhaps TRBD2 (6 bases). Germline V CDR1 and CDR2: SSHAT, FNYEAQ (reference sequence). The CDR3 runs to 13 residues. V lost 11 bases to trimming and J lost 1 base, with 11 bases between them. The CDR3 loop is CALWRENTGELFF. The CDR3 DNA reads as TGTGCCTTGTGGCGGGAGAACACCGGGGAGCTGTTTTTT. Using reference TRBV7-7 and TRBJ2-2 for the parts outside the CDR3, the full variable domain is GAGVSQSPRYKVTKRGQDVTLRCDPISSHATLYWYQQALGQGPEFLTYFNYEAQPDKSGLPSDRFSAERPEGSISTLTIQRTEQRDSAMYRCALWRENTGELFFGEGSRLTVL.

This clonotype was detected a few times. The CDR3 is CASRTSGAGAYEQYF. For the CDR3, the DNA is TGTGCCAGCAGAACAAGTGGGGCGGGGGCGTACGAGCAGTACTTC. The J gene is TRBJ2-7, the V gene TRBV6-1, with a possible D match to TRBD2 (7 bases). The V and J ends lost 6 bases and 4 bases respectively, with 19 bases between them. Germline CDR1 and CDR2: MNHNS and SASEGT. This CDR3 spans 15 amino acids.

V usage is TRBV5-1 and J usage is TRBJ2-2; 7 nucleotides line up with TRBD1. The V segment lost 5 bases and the J segment 0 bases; nucleotides outside the gene matches: 7. CDR1 is SGHRS and CDR2 is YFSETQ in the germline V gene. The CDR3 is 16 residues long. CDR3 loop: CASSPGQTANTGELFF. The DNA for the CDR3 is TGCGCCAGCAGTCCGGGACAGACCGCGAACACCGGGGAGCTGTTTTTT.

This clonotype was seen more than once but under ten times. The chain uses TRBV5-1 and TRBJ2-1, with 10 bases lining up with TRBD1. CDR3 length: 14 residues. Germline CDR1 reads SGHRS; CDR2 reads YFSETQ. V was clipped by 3 bases and J by 5 bases; unmatched bases: 2. CDR3 amino acids: CASSSGTGDNEQFF. CDR3 DNA sequence: TGCGCCAGCAGCTCCGGGACAGGGGACAATGAGCAGTTCTTC.

This clonotype was seen more than once but under ten times. V is TRBV18 and J is TRBJ2-7; tentatively, D is TRBD1 (5 bases). The germline V and J ends were trimmed by 0 bases and 2 bases, with 8 bases remaining between them. CDR1 and CDR2 from the germline V gene are KGHSH and LQKENI. This CDR3 comprises 14 residues. In nucleotides, the CDR3 is TGTGCCAGCTCACCACCGACAGTTGCCTACGAGCAGTACTTC. It is translated as CASSPPTVAYEQYF.